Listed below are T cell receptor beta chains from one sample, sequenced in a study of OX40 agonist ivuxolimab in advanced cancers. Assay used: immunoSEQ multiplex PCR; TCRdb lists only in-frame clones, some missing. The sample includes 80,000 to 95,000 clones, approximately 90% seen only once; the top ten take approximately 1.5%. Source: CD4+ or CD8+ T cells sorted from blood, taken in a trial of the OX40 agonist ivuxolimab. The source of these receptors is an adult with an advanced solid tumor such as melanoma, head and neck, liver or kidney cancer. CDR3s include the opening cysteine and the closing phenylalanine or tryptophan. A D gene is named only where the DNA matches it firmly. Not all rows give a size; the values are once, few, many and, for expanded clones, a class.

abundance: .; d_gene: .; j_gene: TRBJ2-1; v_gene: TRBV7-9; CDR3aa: CASSLGDSVSYNEQFF; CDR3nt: TGTGCCAGCAGCTTAGGGGACTCTGTCTCCTACAATGAGCAGTTCTTC
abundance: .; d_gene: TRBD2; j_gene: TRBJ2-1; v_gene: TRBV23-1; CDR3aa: CASSQSRTSGIRWDEQFF; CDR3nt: TGCGCCAGCAGTCAATCGAGGACTAGCGGGATCAGGTGGGATGAGCAGTTCTTC
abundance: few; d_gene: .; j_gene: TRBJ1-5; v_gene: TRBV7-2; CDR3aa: CASSLKGLQPQHF; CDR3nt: TGTGCCAGCAGCTTAAAAGGGCTTCAGCCCCAGCATTTT
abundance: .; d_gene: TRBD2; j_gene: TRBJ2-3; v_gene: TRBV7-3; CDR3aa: CASSSLTGEGTNTQYF; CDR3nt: TGTGCCAGCAGCTCCCTAACGGGGGAGGGCACTAATACGCAGTATTTT
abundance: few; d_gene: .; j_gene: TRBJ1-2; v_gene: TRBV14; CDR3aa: CASSQGEPGSYGYTF; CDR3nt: TGTGCCAGCAGCCAAGGGGAGCCGGGCTCCTATGGCTACACCTTC
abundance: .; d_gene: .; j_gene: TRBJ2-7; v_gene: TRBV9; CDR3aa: CASSVGGGHLYEQYF; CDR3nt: TGTGCCAGCAGCGTAGGGGGGGGACACCTCTACGAGCAGTACTTC
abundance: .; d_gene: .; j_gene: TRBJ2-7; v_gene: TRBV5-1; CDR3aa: CASSLEGYEQYF; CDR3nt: TGCGCCAGCAGCTTAGAGGGCTACGAGCAGTACTTC
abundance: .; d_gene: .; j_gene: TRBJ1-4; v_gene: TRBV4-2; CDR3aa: CASSQVAGQSNEKLFF; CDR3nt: TGTGCCAGCAGCCAAGTTGCAGGACAGTCTAATGAAAAACTGTTTTTT
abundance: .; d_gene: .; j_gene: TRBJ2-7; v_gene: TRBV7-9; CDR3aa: CASSPEVGEQYF; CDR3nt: TGTGCCAGCAGCCCGGAGGTAGGCGAGCAGTACTTC
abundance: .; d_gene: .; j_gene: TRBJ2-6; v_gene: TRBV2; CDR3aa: CARRRGNPSGANVLTF; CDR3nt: TGTGCCAGGAGGAGGGGGAATCCCTCTGGGGCCAACGTCCTGACTTTC
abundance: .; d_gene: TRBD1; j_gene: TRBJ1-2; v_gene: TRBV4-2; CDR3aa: CASGPGQGVYGYTF; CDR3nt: TGTGCCAGCGGCCCAGGGCAGGGGGTCTATGGCTACACCTTC
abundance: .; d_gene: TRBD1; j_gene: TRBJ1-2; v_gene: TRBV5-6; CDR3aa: CASTYTGQGYGYTF; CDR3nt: TGTGCCAGCACCTACACGGGACAGGGCTATGGCTACACCTTC
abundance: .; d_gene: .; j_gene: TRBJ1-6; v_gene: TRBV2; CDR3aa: CASTRFGNSPLHF; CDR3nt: TGTGCCAGCACGAGGTTTGGGAATTCACCCCTCCACTTT
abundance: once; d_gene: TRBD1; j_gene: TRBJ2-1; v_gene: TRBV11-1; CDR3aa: CASSLGTGGLYNEQFF; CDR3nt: TGTGCCAGCAGCTTAGGGACAGGGGGACTGTACAATGAGCAGTTCTTC
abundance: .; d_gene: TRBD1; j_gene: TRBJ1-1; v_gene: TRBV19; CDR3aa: CASSIRRDSTEAFF; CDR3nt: TGTGCCAGTAGTATCCGTAGGGACAGCACTGAAGCTTTCTTT
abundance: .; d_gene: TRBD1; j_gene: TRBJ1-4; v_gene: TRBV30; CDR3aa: CAWSPGTGLEKLFF; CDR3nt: TGTGCCTGGAGTCCCGGGACAGGCCTTGAAAAACTGTTTTTT
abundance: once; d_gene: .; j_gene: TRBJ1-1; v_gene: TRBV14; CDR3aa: CASSRQMNTEAFF; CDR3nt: TGTGCCAGCAGCCGACAGATGAACACTGAAGCTTTCTTT
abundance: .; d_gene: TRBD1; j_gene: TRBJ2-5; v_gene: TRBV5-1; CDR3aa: CASSFAYRGFSETQYF; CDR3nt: TGCGCCAGCAGCTTCGCTTACAGGGGGTTTTCAGAGACCCAGTACTTC
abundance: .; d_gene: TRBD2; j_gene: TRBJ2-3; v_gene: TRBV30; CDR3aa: CAWSLGGGAPDTQYF; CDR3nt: TGTGCCTGGAGCCTCGGCGGGGGGGCCCCGGATACGCAGTATTTT
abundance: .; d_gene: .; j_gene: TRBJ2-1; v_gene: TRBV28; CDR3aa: CATPTIDEQFF; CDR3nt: TGTGCCACCCCAACAATAGATGAGCAGTTCTTC
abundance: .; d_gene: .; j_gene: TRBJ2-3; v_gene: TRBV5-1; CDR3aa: CASGTDTQYF; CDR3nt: TGCGCCAGCGGGACAGATACGCAGTATTTT
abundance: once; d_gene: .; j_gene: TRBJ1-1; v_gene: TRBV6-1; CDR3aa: CASGDRSGFQAFF; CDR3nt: TGTGCCAGCGGAGACAGGTCGGGTTTTCAAGCTTTCTTT
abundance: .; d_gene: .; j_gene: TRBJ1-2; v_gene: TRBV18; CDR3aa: CASSPSRNYGDYGYTF; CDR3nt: TGTGCCAGCTCACCTTCCCGGAATTACGGGGACTATGGCTACACCTTC
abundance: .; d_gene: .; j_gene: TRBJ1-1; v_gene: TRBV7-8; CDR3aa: CASSSIGGPSEAFF; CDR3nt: TGTGCCAGCAGCTCAATTGGGGGACCTTCGGAAGCTTTCTTT
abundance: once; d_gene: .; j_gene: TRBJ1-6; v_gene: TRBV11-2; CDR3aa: CASSLETRSNSPLHF; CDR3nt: TGTGCCAGCAGCTTAGAAACCCGTAGCAATTCACCCCTCCACTTT
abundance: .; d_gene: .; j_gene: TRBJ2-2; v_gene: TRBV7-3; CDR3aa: CASSLGPGELFF; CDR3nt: TGTGCCAGCAGCCTGGGGCCCGGGGAGCTGTTTTTT